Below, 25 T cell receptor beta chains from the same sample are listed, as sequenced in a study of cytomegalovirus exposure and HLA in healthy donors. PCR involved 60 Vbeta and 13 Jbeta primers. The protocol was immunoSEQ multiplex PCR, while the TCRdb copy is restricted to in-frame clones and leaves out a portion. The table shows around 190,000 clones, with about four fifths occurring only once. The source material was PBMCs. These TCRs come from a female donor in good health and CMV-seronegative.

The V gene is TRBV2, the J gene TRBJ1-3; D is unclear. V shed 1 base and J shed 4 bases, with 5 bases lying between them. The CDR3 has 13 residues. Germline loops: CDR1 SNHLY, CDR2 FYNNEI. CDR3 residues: CASSEGAGNTIYF. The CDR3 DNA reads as TGTGCCAGCAGTGAAGGGGCGGGAAACACCATATATTTT.

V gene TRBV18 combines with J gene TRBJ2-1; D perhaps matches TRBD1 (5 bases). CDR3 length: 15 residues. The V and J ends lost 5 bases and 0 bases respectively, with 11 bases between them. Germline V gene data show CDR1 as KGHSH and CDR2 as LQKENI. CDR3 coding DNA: TGTGCCAGCTCAGCGACAGATAGCTCCTACAATGAGCAGTTCTTC. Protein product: CASSATDSSYNEQFF.

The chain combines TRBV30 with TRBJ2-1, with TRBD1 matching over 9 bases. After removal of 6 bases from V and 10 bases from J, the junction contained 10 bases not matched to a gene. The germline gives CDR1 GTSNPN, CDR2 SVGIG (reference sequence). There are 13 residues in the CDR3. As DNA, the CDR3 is TGTGCCTGCCCCGGGACAGGGCGAAGCGAGCAGTTCTTC. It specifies CACPGTGRSEQFF.

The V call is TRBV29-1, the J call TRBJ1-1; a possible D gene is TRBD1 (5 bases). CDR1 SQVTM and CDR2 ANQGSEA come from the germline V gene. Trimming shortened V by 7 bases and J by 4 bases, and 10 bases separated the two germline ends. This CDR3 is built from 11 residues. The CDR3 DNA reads TGCAGCGCTGACCAGGGCACTGAAGCTTTCTTT. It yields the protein CSADQGTEAFF.

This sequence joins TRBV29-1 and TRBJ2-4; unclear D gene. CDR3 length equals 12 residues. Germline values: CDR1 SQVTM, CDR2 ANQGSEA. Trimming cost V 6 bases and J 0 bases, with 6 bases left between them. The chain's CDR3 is CSVALAKNIQYF. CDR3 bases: TGCAGCGTAGCACTAGCCAAAAACATTCAGTACTTC.

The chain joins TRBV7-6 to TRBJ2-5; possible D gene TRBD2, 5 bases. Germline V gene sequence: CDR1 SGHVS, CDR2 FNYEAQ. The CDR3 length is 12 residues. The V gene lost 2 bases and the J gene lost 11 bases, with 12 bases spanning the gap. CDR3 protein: CASSLLAAEQYF. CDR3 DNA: TGTGCCAGCAGCTTACTAGCTGCGGAGCAGTACTTC. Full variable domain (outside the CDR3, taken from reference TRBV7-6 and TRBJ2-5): GAGVSQSPRYKVTKRGQDVALRCDPISGHVSLYWYRQALGQGPEFLTYFNYEAQQDKSGLPNDRFSAERPEGSISTLTIQRTEQRDSAMYRCASSLLAAEQYFGPGTRLLVL.

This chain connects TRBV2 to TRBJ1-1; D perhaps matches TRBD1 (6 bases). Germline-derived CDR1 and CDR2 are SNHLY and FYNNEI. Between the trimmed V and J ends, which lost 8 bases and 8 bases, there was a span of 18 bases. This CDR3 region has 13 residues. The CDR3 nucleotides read TGTGCCAGCCGCCCCGGGGGGGCGGTGGAAGCTTTCTTT. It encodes CASRPGGAVEAFF.

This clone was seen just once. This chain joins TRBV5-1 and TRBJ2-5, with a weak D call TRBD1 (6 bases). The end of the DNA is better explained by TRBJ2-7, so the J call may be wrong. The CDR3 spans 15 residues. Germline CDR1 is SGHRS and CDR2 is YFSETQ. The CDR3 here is CASSLSQGISYEQYF. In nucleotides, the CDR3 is TGCGCCAGCAGCTTGTCACAGGGTATCTCCTACGAGCAGTACTTC.

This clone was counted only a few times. Here the CDR3 DNA reads TGTGCCAGCGGCCAAGGGGGCGCTATCGGGGAGCTGTTTTTT. It encodes CASGQGGAIGELFF. The chain is built from TRBV2 and TRBJ2-2, with 7 bases matching TRBD1. This CDR3 is 14 amino acids long. In germline, CDR1 is SNHLY, CDR2 FYNNEI. Trimming removed 8 bases from V and 7 bases from J; junction bases left unmatched: 10. The full variable domain, its missing parts supplied by reference TRBV2 and TRBJ2-2, is EPEVTQTPSHQVTQMGQEVILRCVPISNHLYFYWYRQILGQKVEFLVSFYNNEISEKSEIFDDQFSVERPDGSNFTLKIRSTKLEDSAMYFCASGQGGAIGELFFGEGSRLTVL.

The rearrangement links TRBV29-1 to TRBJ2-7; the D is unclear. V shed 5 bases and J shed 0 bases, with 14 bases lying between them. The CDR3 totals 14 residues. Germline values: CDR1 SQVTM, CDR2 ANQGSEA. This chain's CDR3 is CSVYAGPTSYEQYF. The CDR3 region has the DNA TGCAGCGTTTATGCAGGTCCAACCTCCTACGAGCAGTACTTC.

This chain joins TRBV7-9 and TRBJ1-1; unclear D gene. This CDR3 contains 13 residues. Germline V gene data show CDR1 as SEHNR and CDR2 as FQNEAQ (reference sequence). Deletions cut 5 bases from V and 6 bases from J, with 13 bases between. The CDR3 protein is CASSPQGRAEAFF. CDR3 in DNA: TGTGCCAGCAGCCCCCAAGGGAGGGCTGAAGCTTTCTTT.

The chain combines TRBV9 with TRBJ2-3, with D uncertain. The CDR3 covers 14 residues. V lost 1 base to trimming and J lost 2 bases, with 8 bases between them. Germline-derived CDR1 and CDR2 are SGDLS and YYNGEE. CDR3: CASSVMEYTDTQYF. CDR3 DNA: TGTGCCAGCAGCGTAATGGAGTACACAGATACGCAGTATTTT.

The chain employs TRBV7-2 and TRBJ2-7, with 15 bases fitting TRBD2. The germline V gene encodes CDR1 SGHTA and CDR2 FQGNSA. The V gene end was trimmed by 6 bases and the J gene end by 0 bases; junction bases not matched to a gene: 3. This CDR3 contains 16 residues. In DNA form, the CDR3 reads TGTGCCAGCAGGGGGACTAGCGGGGGGAGCTCCTACGAGCAGTACTTC. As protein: CASRGTSGGSSYEQYF.

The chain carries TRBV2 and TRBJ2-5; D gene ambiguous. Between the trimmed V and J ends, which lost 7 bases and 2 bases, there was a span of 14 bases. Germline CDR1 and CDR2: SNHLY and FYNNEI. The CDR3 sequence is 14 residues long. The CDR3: CASTRLFGQETQYF. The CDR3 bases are TGTGCCAGCACCCGACTTTTTGGGCAAGAGACCCAGTACTTC.

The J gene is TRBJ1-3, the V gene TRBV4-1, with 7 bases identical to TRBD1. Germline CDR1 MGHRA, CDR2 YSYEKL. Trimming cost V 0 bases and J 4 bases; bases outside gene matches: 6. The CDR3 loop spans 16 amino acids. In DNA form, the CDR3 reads TGCGCCAGCAGCCAAGATCGGGACAGAGGGGGAAACACCATATATTTT. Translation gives CASSQDRDRGGNTIYF.

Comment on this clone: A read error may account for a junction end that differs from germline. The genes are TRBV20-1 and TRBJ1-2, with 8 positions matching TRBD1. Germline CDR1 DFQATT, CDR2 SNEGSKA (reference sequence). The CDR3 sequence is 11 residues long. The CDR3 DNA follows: TGCAGTGCTAACAGGGGGGCAAAGTTGCTATTC. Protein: CSANRGAKLLF.

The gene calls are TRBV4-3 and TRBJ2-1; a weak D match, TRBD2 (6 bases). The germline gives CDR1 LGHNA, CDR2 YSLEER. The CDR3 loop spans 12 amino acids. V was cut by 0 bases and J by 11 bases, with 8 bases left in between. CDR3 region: CASSQDGGKQFF. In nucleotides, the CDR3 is TGCGCCAGCAGCCAAGATGGCGGGAAGCAGTTCTTC.

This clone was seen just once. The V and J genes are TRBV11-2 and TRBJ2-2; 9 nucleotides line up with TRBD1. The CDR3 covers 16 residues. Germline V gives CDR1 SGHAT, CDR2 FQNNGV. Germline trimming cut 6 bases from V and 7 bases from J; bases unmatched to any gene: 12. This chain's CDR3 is CASRRPGTGWSGELFF. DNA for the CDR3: TGTGCCAGCAGGCGACCCGGGACAGGGTGGAGCGGGGAGCTGTTTTTT.

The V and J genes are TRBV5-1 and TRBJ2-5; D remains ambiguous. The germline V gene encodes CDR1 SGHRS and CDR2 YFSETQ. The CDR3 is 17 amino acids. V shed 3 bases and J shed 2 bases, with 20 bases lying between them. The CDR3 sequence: CASSSYLVGDWQETQYF. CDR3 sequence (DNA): TGCGCCAGCAGCTCCTATTTAGTCGGAGATTGGCAAGAGACCCAGTACTTC.

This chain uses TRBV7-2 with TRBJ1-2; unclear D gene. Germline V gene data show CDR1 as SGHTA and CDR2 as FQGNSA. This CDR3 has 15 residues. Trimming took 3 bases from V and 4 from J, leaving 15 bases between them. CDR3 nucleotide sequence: TGTGCCAGCAGCTTGAGCCCAGGCGGGGTCTATGGCTACACCTTC. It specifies CASSLSPGGVYGYTF.

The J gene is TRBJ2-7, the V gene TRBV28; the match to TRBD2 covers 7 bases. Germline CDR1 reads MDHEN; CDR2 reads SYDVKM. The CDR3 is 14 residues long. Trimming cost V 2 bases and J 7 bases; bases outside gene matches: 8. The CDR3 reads CASSLGGSLQEQYF. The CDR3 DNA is TGTGCCAGCAGTTTAGGCGGGAGTTTACAAGAGCAGTACTTC. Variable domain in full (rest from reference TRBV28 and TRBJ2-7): DVKVTQSSRYLVKRTGEKVFLECVQDMDHENMFWYRQDPGLGLRLIYFSYDVKMKEKGDIPEGYSVSREKKERFSLILESASTNQTSMYLCASSLGGSLQEQYFGPGTRLTVT.

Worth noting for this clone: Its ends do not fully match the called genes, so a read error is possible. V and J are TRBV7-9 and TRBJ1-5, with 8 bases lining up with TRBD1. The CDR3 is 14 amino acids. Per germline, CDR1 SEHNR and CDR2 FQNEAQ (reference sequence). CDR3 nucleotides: TGTTCCAGCAGCTTAGCAGGGGGCGGTCAGCCCCAGCATTTT. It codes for CSSSLAGGGQPQHF.

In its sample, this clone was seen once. The CDR3 DNA follows: TGCAGCGTTGGCGGTTTAAACACCTACGAGCAGTACTTC. This gives the protein CSVGGLNTYEQYF. The V gene is TRBV29-1, the J gene TRBJ2-7; unclear D gene. Germline V lookup: CDR1 SQVTM, CDR2 ANQGSEA. The CDR3 sequence is 13 residues long. V gave up 4 bases and J gave up 2 bases, with 12 bases separating them.

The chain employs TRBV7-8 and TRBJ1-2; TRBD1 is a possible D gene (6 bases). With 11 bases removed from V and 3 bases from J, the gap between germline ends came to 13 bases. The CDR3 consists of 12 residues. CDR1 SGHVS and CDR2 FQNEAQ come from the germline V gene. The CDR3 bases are TGTGCCTCATCAGAGGGGGACTATGGCTACACCTTC. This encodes CASSEGDYGYTF.

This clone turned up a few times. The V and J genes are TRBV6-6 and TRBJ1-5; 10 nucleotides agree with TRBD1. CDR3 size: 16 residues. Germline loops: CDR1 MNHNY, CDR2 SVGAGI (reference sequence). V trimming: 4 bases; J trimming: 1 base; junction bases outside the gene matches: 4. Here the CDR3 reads CASSSSGQGSNQPQHF. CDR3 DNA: TGTGCCAGCAGTTCATCGGGACAGGGGAGCAATCAGCCCCAGCATTTT.